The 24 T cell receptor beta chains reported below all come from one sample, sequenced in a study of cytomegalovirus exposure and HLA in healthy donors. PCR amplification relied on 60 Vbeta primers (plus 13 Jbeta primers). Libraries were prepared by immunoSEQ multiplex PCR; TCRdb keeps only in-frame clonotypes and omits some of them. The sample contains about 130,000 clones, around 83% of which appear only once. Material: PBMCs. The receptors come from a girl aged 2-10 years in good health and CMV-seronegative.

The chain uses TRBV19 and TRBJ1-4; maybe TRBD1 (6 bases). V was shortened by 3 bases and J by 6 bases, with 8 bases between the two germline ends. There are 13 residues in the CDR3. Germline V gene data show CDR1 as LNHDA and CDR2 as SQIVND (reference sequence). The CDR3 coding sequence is TGTGCCAGTAGTATTCCAGGGGATGAAAAACTGTTTTTT. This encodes CASSIPGDEKLFF.

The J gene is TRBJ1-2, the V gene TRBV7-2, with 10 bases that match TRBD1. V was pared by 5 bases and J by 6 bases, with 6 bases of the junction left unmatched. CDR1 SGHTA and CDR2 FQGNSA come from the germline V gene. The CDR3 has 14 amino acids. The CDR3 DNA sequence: TGTGCCAGCAGCCAGCAGACAGGGGGCGATGGCTACACCTTC. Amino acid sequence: CASSQQTGGDGYTF.

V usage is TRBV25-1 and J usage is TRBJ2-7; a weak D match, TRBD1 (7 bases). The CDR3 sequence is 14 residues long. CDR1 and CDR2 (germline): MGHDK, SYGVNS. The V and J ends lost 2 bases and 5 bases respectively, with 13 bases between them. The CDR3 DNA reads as TGTGCCAGCAGTGAAAGTGGCAGGGGGGACGAGCAGTACTTC. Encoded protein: CASSESGRGDEQYF.

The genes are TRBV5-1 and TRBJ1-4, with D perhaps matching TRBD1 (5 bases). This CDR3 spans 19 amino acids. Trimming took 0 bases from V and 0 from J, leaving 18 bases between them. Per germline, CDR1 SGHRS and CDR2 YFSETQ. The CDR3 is CASSLDVWGLTSTNEKLFF. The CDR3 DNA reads TGCGCCAGCAGCTTGGACGTATGGGGACTGACCTCAACTAATGAAAAACTGTTTTTT.

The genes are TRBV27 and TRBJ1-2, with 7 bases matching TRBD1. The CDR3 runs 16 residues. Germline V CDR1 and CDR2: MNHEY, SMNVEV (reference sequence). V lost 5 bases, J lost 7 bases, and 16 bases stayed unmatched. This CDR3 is CASSPFTYEGASGYTF. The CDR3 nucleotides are TGTGCCAGCAGTCCGTTTACTTACGAGGGGGCATCTGGCTACACCTTC.

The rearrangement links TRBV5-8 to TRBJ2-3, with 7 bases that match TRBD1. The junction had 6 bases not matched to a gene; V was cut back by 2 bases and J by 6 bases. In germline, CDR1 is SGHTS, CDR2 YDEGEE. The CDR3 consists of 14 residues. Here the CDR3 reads CASSLRQGGDTQYF. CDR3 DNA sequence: TGTGCCAGCAGCTTAAGACAGGGCGGCGATACGCAGTATTTT.

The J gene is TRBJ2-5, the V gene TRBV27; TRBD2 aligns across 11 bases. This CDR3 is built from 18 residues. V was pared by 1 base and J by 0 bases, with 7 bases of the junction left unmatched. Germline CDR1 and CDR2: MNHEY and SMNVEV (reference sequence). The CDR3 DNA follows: TGTGCCAGCAGTTTATTTTATAGACTAGCGGGGAACCAAGAGACCCAGTACTTC. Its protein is CASSLFYRLAGNQETQYF.

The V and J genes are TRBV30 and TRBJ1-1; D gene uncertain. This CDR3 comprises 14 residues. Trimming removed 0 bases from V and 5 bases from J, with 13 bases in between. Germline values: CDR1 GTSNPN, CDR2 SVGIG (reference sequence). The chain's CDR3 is CAWSVTGSVTEAFF. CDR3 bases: TGTGCCTGGAGTGTAACGGGGTCGGTGACTGAAGCTTTCTTT.

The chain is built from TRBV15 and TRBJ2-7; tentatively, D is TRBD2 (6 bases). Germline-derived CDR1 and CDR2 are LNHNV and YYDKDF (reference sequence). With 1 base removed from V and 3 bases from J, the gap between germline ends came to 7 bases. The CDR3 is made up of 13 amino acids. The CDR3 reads CATSRGEVYEQYF. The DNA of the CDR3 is TGTGCCACCAGCAGAGGGGAGGTCTACGAGCAGTACTTC.

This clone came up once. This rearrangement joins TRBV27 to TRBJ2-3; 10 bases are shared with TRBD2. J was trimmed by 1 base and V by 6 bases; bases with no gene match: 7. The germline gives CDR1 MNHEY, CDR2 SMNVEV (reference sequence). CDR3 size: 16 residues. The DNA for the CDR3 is TGTGCCAGCAGAGAAGGGACTAGCGTTGGCACAGATACGCAGTATTTT. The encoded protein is CASREGTSVGTDTQYF.

The CDR3 sequence is CASSLVWGVGNEQYF. CDR3 DNA: TGTGCCAGCAGCTTAGTGTGGGGGGTGGGAAACGAGCAGTACTTC. V gene TRBV7-2 combines with J gene TRBJ2-7; the D gene is possibly TRBD2 (6 bases). CDR1 and CDR2 from the germline V gene are SGHTA and FQGNSA. The CDR3 sequence is 15 residues long. V lost 1 base and J 5 bases, leaving 15 bases between the germline ends. Filled out from reference TRBV7-2 and TRBJ2-7, the complete variable domain reads GAGVSQSPSNKVTEKGKDVELRCDPISGHTALYWYRQSLGQGLEFLIYFQGNSAPDKSGLPSDRFSAERTGGSVSTLTIQRTQQEDSAVYLCASSLVWGVGNEQYFGPGTRLTVT.

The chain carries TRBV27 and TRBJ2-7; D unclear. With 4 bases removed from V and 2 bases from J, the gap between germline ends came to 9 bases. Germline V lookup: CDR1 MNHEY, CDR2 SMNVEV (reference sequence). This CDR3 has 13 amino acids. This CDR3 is CASSYGTTYEQYF. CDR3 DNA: TGTGCCAGCAGTTATGGAACTACCTACGAGCAGTACTTC.

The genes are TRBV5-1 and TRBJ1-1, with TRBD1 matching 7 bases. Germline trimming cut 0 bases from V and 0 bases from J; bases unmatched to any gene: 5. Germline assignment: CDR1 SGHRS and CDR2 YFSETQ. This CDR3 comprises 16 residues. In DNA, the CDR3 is TGCGCCAGCAGCTTGGAGGGACAGTTAATGAACACTGAAGCTTTCTTT. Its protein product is CASSLEGQLMNTEAFF.

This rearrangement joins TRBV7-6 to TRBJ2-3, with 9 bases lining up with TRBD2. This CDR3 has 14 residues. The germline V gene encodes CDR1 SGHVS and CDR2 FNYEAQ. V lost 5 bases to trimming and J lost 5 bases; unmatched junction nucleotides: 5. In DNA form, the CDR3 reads TGTGCCAGCAGCAGAGCGGGGGGACTAGATACGCAGTATTTT. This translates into CASSRAGGLDTQYF. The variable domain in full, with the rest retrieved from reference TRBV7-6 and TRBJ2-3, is GAGVSQSPRYKVTKRGQDVALRCDPISGHVSLYWYRQALGQGPEFLTYFNYEAQQDKSGLPNDRFSAERPEGSISTLTIQRTEQRDSAMYRCASSRAGGLDTQYFGPGTRLTVL.

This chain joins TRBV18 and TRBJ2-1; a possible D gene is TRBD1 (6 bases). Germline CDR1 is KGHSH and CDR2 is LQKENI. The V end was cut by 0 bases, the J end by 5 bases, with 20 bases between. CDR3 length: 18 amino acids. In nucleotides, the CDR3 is TGTGCCAGCTCACCACCCGTCAGGGGCCCGGAGAGAGACAATGAGCAGTTCTTC. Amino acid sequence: CASSPPVRGPERDNEQFF.

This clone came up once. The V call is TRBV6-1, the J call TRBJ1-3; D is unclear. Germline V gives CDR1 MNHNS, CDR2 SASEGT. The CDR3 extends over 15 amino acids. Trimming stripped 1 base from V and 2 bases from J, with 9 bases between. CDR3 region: CASSEEEGAGNTIYF. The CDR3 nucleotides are TGTGCCAGCAGTGAAGAGGAGGGCGCTGGAAACACCATATATTTT.

CDR3 sequence reads: CAWAGFGSGELFF. In nucleotides, the CDR3 is TGTGCCTGGGCAGGGTTTGGGTCCGGGGAGCTGTTTTTT. The V call is TRBV30, the J call TRBJ2-2; maybe TRBD1 (5 bases). Deletions cut 5 bases from V and 6 bases from J, with 13 bases between. This CDR3 is 13 amino acids long. Germline CDR1 and CDR2: GTSNPN and SVGIG (reference sequence).

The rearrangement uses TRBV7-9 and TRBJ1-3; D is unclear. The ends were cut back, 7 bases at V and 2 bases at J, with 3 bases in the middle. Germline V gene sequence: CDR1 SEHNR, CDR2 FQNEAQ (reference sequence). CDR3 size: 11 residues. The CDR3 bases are TGTGCCAGCACAGCTGGAAACACCATATATTTT. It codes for CASTAGNTIYF.

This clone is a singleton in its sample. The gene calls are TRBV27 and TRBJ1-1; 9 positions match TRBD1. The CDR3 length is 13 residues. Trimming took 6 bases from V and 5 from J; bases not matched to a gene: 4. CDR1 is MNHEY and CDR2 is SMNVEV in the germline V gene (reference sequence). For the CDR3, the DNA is TGTGCCAGCAGACTTGGGACAGGGACTGAAGCTTTCTTT. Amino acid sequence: CASRLGTGTEAFF.

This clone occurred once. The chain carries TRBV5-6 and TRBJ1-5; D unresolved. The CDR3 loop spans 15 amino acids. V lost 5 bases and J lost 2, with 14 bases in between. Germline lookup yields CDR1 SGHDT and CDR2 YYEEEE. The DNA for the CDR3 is TGTGCCAGCAGTACGGGAGAGCGGGGCAATCAGCCCCAGCATTTT. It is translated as CASSTGERGNQPQHF.

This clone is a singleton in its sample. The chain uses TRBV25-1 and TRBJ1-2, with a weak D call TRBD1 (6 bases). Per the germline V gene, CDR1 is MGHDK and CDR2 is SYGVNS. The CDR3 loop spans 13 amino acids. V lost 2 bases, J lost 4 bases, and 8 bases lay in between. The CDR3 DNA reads TGTGCCAGCAGTGAACCAGGGGCCTATGGCTACACCTTC. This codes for CASSEPGAYGYTF.

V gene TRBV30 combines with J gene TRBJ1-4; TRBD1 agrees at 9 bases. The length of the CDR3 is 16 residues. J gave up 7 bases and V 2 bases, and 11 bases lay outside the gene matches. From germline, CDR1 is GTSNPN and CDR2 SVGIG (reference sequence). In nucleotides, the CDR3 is TGTGCCTGGAGTCTCCGATACGGGACAGGGTTTGAAAAACTGTTTTTT. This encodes CAWSLRYGTGFEKLFF.

CDR3 sequence: CASSWTGGAPYNEQFF. The CDR3 nucleotides read TGTGCCAGCAGCTGGACAGGGGGCGCCCCCTACAATGAGCAGTTCTTC. The V call is TRBV7-9, the J call TRBJ2-1; 11 positions match TRBD1. The trim removed 4 bases at V and 2 bases at J, leaving 4 bases unmatched. This CDR3 has 16 amino acids. In germline, CDR1 is SEHNR, CDR2 FQNEAQ (reference sequence).

The CDR3 here is CASSKGLARSTDTQYF. The CDR3 DNA is TGTGCCAGTAGTAAGGGACTCGCTAGGAGCACAGATACGCAGTATTTT. The genes are TRBV19 and TRBJ2-3, with TRBD2 as a possible D gene (6 bases). Trimming took off 4 bases at V and 0 bases at J, with 14 bases between the two ends. Germline CDR1 LNHDA, CDR2 SQIVND (reference sequence). The CDR3 runs 16 residues.